These 26 T cell receptor beta chains were sequenced from one sample in a study of T cell repertoires in cytomegalovirus infection. MiXCR, run by TCRdb on the reads, gives a single entry per CDR3 protein. Of some 320,000 distinct CDR3 sequences detected, around 9.5% appear once; the ten largest clones hold 3.5% to 4.5%. Sample: PBMCs. These receptors were obtained from a human donor in good health (CMV status not recorded). Some clones in this sample may be carry-over from other donors' samples.

In its sample, this clonotype was seen a few times. J is TRBJ1-5 and V is TRBV7-2; no definite D call. Germline V gene data show CDR1 as SGHTA and CDR2 as FQGNSA. The CDR3 runs 14 residues. Trimming stripped 5 bases from V and 5 bases from J, with 13 bases between. The CDR3 DNA follows: TGTGCCAGCAGCGTAAGACGCGGGGATCAGCCCCAGCATTTT. Its translation: CASSVRRGDQPQHF.

This clonotype was found many times. The chain carries TRBV6-2 or TRBV6-3 and TRBJ2-5, with D maybe TRBD1 (6 bases). The CDR3 covers 15 residues. Germline CDR1 reads MNHEY; CDR2 reads SVGEGT. V shed 2 bases and J shed 1 base, with 11 bases lying between them. CDR3: CASSYQDSLQETQYF. The CDR3 DNA reads as TGTGCCAGCAGTTACCAGGACAGCCTCCAAGAGACCCAGTACTTC.

The chain has TRBV27 and TRBJ2-3; no definite D call. The germline V gene has CDR1 MNHEY and CDR2 SMNVEV (reference sequence). The CDR3 is made up of 16 amino acids. Between the trimmed V and J ends, which lost 10 bases and 5 bases, there was a span of 25 bases. In DNA, the CDR3 is TGTGCCACCCAACCCAAAAATCCTTCATGGGGAGATACGCAGTATTTT. It translates to CATQPKNPSWGDTQYF.

This clonotype was seen at least ten times. The V call is TRBV4-3, the J call TRBJ1-2, with no clear D. Germline CDR1 reads LGHNA; CDR2 reads YSLEER. With 0 bases removed from V and 0 bases from J, the gap between germline ends came to 11 bases. The CDR3 is made up of 16 amino acids. The CDR3 DNA follows: TGCGCCAGCAGCCAAGACCTCGAGGCAGCTAACTATGGCTACACCTTC. This encodes CASSQDLEAANYGYTF.

A remark on this clonotype: A much larger clone differs by one base, so this may be a read error. The V and J genes are TRBV11-2 and TRBJ2-7; D may be TRBD2 (6 bases). The germline gives CDR1 SGHAT, CDR2 FQNNGV. This CDR3 is built from 14 residues. The ends were cut back, 5 bases at V and 3 bases at J, with 14 bases in the middle. The CDR3 nucleotides read TGTGCCAGCAGCCCGGCCGGGGGAATCTACGAGCAGTACTTC. Amino acids: CASSPAGGIYEQYF.

This clonotype occurred many times. V usage is TRBV7-2 and J usage is TRBJ2-3, with 10 bases fitting TRBD2. Germline V gene lookup returns CDR1 SGHTA and CDR2 FQGNSA. CDR3 length equals 16 residues. V trimming: 5 bases; J trimming: 7 bases; junction bases outside the gene matches: 12. CDR3: CASSPGRGLATYTQYF. DNA of the CDR3: TGTGCCAGCAGCCCCGGGCGGGGACTAGCGACATATACGCAGTATTTT.

This clonotype was detected many times. The V call is TRBV7-2, the J call TRBJ2-7; 7 nucleotides line up with TRBD1. Germline-derived CDR1 and CDR2 are SGHTA and FQGNSA. The CDR3 spans 13 residues. The V segment lost 5 bases and the J segment 7 bases; nucleotides outside the gene matches: 8. The CDR3 is CASSQTGQGEQYF. The CDR3 region has the DNA TGTGCCAGCAGCCAGACAGGGCAGGGGGAGCAGTACTTC. Supplemented by reference TRBV7-2 and TRBJ2-7, the full variable domain reads GAGVSQSPSNKVTEKGKDVELRCDPISGHTALYWYRQSLGQGLEFLIYFQGNSAPDKSGLPSDRFSAERTGGSVSTLTIQRTQQEDSAVYLCASSQTGQGEQYFGPGTRLTVT.

This sequence joins TRBV12-3 or TRBV12-4 and TRBJ1-1, with unresolved D. V lost 8 bases, J lost 5 bases, and 18 bases lay in between. The CDR3 sequence is 14 residues long. The CDR3 region has the DNA TGTGCCAGCGAAGGTACTGGTTGGGAAACTGAAGCTTTCTTT. Protein: CASEGTGWETEAFF.

The chain has TRBV6-6 and TRBJ2-2, with a weak D call TRBD1 (6 bases). This CDR3 has 18 amino acids. Germline lookup yields CDR1 MNHNY and CDR2 SVGAGI (reference sequence). The V end was cut by 7 bases, the J end by 0 bases, with 21 bases between. The CDR3 bases are TGTGCCAGCAATGAGAAGAGGGACAAAATCTCGAACACCGGGGAGCTGTTTTTT. Its translation is CASNEKRDKISNTGELFF.

This clonotype was seen ten or more times. The V gene is TRBV7-2, the J gene TRBJ2-1; 9 bases match TRBD2. With V trimmed by 5 bases and J by 8 bases, 13 bases remained unmatched. Germline loops: CDR1 SGHTA, CDR2 FQGNSA. The CDR3 extends over 16 amino acids. Here the CDR3 reads CASSPRGSGGFYEQFF. The CDR3 bases are TGTGCCAGCAGCCCCCGGGGAAGCGGGGGGTTCTATGAGCAGTTCTTC.

Many counts were recorded for this clonotype. The CDR3 protein is CASSQGGAYNEQFF. The CDR3 DNA reads as TGTGCCAGCAGCCAGGGGGGGGCCTACAATGAGCAGTTCTTC. V is TRBV25-1 and J is TRBJ2-1; D might be TRBD1 or TRBD2, each matching 7 bases. From germline, CDR1 is MGHDK and CDR2 SYGVNS. The CDR3 contains 14 residues. V lost 6 bases and J 2 bases, leaving 11 bases between the germline ends. The entire variable domain, with the rest obtained from reference TRBV25-1 and TRBJ2-1, is as follows: EADIYQTPRYLVIGTGKKITLECSQTMGHDKMYWYQQDPGMELHLIHYSYGVNSTEKGDLSSESTVSRIRTEHFPLTLESARPSHTSQYLCASSQGGAYNEQFFGPGTRLTVL.

This CDR3 reads CASSPGSSSYEQYF. CDR3 DNA: TGTGCCAGCAGTCCCGGGTCTAGCTCCTACGAGCAGTACTTC. This sequence joins TRBV7-3 and TRBJ2-7; no reliable D call. The CDR3 extends over 14 amino acids. V was trimmed by 6 bases and J by 0 bases, leaving 12 bases between them. CDR1 SGHTA and CDR2 FQGTGA come from the germline V gene.

This clonotype was detected ten times or more. The chain recombines TRBV14 with TRBJ1-4; D remains unclear. V was pared by 0 bases and J by 5 bases, with 13 bases between. Germline CDR1 reads SGHDN; CDR2 reads FVKESK. CDR3 length: 16 residues. CDR3 sequence reads: CASSQDRGRPNEKLFF. The CDR3 DNA sequence: TGTGCCAGCAGCCAAGATCGCGGGAGGCCGAATGAAAAACTGTTTTTT.

This clonotype came up many times. This rearrangement joins TRBV7-2 to TRBJ1-4, with D hard to call. Germline-derived CDR1 and CDR2 are SGHTA and FQGNSA. The CDR3 is 16 residues long. V dropped 1 base and J dropped 1 base, with 10 bases sitting between them. CDR3 loop: CASSLGWRGTNEKLFF. As DNA, the CDR3 is TGTGCCAGCAGCTTAGGGTGGCGGGGAACTAATGAAAAACTGTTTTTT. Complete variable domain (other parts from reference TRBV7-2 and TRBJ1-4): GAGVSQSPSNKVTEKGKDVELRCDPISGHTALYWYRQSLGQGLEFLIYFQGNSAPDKSGLPSDRFSAERTGGSVSTLTIQRTQQEDSAVYLCASSLGWRGTNEKLFFGSGTQLSVL.

Ten or more counts support this clonotype. The DNA is omitted, as the CDR3 cannot be located on it reliably, and the CDR3 follows TCRdb's listing. The chain carries TRBV7-5 and TRBJ2-1; the table's D call, TRBD2, was not checked against the DNA. TRBV7-5 is noted as a pseudogene. The CDR3 extends over 20 residues, inclusive of both ends. CDR3 sequence: CISVPEARARSRAILDEQFF.

The chain employs TRBV6-5 and TRBJ2-7; 11 bases are a match to TRBD1. The CDR3 totals 14 residues. The germline V gene has CDR1 MNHEY and CDR2 SVGAGI. V gave up 6 bases and J gave up 2 bases; unmatched junction bases: 3. The CDR3 DNA sequence: TGTGCCAGCAGCAGGGACAGGGGGACCTACGAGCAGTACTTC. This encodes CASSRDRGTYEQYF.

This clonotype was seen a handful of times. The chain couples TRBV28 to TRBJ2-7, with D possibly being TRBD1 (6 bases). The V gene's germline CDR1 is MDHEN and CDR2 SYDVKM. Trimming took 1 base from V and 4 from J, leaving 8 bases between them. CDR3 size: 13 residues. Here the CDR3 reads CASSLLGAYEQYF. The CDR3 DNA reads as TGTGCCAGCAGTTTATTGGGGGCATACGAGCAGTACTTC.

CDR3 residues: CSAPKRAGEKLFF. The CDR3 DNA follows: TGCAGTGCTCCGAAGCGGGCGGGTGAAAAACTGTTTTTT. The chain uses TRBV20-1 and TRBJ1-4; no clear D gene. V was trimmed by 5 bases and J by 7 bases, leaving 14 bases between them. This CDR3 region has 13 residues. Germline values: CDR1 DFQATT, CDR2 SNEGSKA (reference sequence).

The rearrangement links TRBV29-1 to TRBJ2-1; TRBD2 matches 11 bases. Germline V CDR1 and CDR2: SQVTM, ANQGSEA. V lost 5 bases to trimming and J lost 3 bases; unmatched junction nucleotides: 15. The CDR3 consists of 18 residues. CDR3 region: CSVRPLILAGGGYNEQFF. The CDR3 DNA reads as TGCAGCGTTCGCCCACTGATCCTAGCGGGAGGAGGCTACAATGAGCAGTTCTTC.

The chain uses TRBV6-8 and TRBJ2-1; tentatively, D is TRBD2 (6 bases). Germline loops: CDR1 MNHGY, CDR2 SAAAGT. Trimming left V 7 bases short and J 3 bases short, with 19 bases between. The length of the CDR3 is 16 residues. The DNA for the CDR3 is TGTGCCAGCACTCCCCTAAGGACTACCAACTACAATGAGCAGTTCTTC. It translates to CASTPLRTTNYNEQFF.

This clonotype was counted ten times or more. The genes are TRBV7-2 and TRBJ2-7; D gene unclear. Trimming stripped 1 base from V and 1 base from J, with 8 bases between. Germline assignment: CDR1 SGHTA and CDR2 FQGNSA. This CDR3 is 14 amino acids long. CDR3 sequence: CASSLDSSSYEQYF. The CDR3 nucleotides are TGTGCCAGCAGCTTAGATTCTTCATCCTACGAGCAGTACTTC.

This clonotype was detected many times. J is TRBJ1-5 and V is TRBV7-9, with 11 bases identical to TRBD1. Germline V gene lookup returns CDR1 SEHNR and CDR2 FQNEAQ (reference sequence). V lost 4 bases to trimming and J lost 2 bases; unmatched junction nucleotides: 10. This CDR3 spans 18 amino acids. The CDR3 is CASSSRTGGFVGNQPQHF. For the CDR3, the DNA is TGTGCCAGCAGCTCAAGGACAGGGGGCTTCGTCGGCAATCAGCCCCAGCATTTT.

The table lists this clonotype with many counts. The V call is TRBV6-2 or TRBV6-3, the J call TRBJ1-5, with 10 bases aligning to TRBD1. The CDR3 length is 16 residues. The germline CDR1 and CDR2 sequences are MNHEY and SVGEGT. Trimming cost V 4 bases and J 9 bases; bases outside gene matches: 12. CDR3 DNA: TGTGCCAGCAGTTCCCGGGACAGGGGCCTCCAGGGGCCCCAGCATTTT. Its protein product is CASSSRDRGLQGPQHF.

V usage is TRBV29-1 and J usage is TRBJ2-5; 13 bases agree with TRBD2. Germline CDR1 reads SQVTM; CDR2 reads ANQGSEA. Trimming at V came to 2 bases and at J to 5 bases, leaving 5 bases not matched to a gene. The CDR3 spans 15 residues. The CDR3 DNA is TGCAGCGTTGAACTACTAGCGGGGGGGCGTGAGACCCAGTACTTC. Encoded protein: CSVELLAGGRETQYF. The variable domain in full, with the rest retrieved from reference TRBV29-1 and TRBJ2-5, is SAVISQKPSRDICQRGTSLTIQCQVDSQVTMMFWYRQQPGQSLTLIATANQGSEATYESGFVIDKFPISRPNLTFSTLTVSNMSPEDSSIYLCSVELLAGGRETQYFGPGTRLLVL.

This clonotype has at least ten counts. The gene calls are TRBV5-1 and TRBJ2-1; 9 bases are shared with TRBD2. The CDR3 loop spans 18 amino acids. V lost 2 bases, J lost 0 bases, and 9 bases stayed unmatched. Germline assignment: CDR1 SGHRS and CDR2 YFSETQ. The CDR3 DNA sequence: TGCGCCAGCAGCTTCGGGGCGGGGGGGCTGAGCTCCTACAATGAGCAGTTCTTC. Translation: CASSFGAGGLSSYNEQFF.

The sample holds a few counts of this clonotype. V gene TRBV5-4 combines with J gene TRBJ2-5; 8 nucleotides agree with TRBD1. Looked up from germline, CDR1 is SGHNT and CDR2 is YYREEE (reference sequence). The CDR3 length is 14 residues. After removal of 4 bases from V and 5 bases from J, the junction contained 7 bases not matched to a gene. CDR3 protein: CASSGDRGGETQYF. The CDR3 region has the DNA TGTGCCAGCAGCGGAGACAGGGGTGGGGAGACCCAGTACTTC.